This TCR beta chain was documented in a study of identical twins. Study-level points and caveats: Within monozygotic twins, out-of-frame TCR alpha sharing was underestimated by the models. Alpha sequences out of frame and shared by twins had excess low generation probability.

This clonotype came up many times. Its specificity is unknown. TCRdb re-analysed the 5' RACE reads in MiXCR, keeping a single row per CDR3 protein. The sample shows about 900,000 distinct CDR3 sequences, 12% of them seen only once. All of the donors were Caucasians in good health. These data were also filed under a second study, of yellow fever vaccine responses in identical twins. As that study records: It has been reported that, in twins, the vaccine T cell response seemed partly convergent and partly personalized.

The receptor's source is a woman aged 18-29 years in good health. The sequenced sample consisted of PBMCs.

The CDR3 loop is CATSTQLSGANVLTF. In DNA, the CDR3 is TGTGCCACCTCGACGCAACTCTCTGGGGCCAACGTCCTGACTTTC. J is TRBJ2-6 and V is TRBV10-3, with D unclear. Trimming pared 10 bases from V and 0 bases from J, leaving 13 bases between. Per the germline V gene, CDR1 is ENHRY and CDR2 is SYGVKD. This CDR3 spans 15 amino acids.